The 23 T cell receptor beta chains below all came from one sample that was sequenced in a study of T cells after yellow fever vaccination. TCRdb fed the 5' RACE reads into MiXCR, producing one record per CDR3 protein. The data hold 300,000 to 400,000 distinct CDR3 sequences, with 8% to 10% observed a single time. Specimen: PBMCs, collected on the day of the first yellow fever vaccination. These receptors all come from a man aged 18 to 29 who received the YFV17D yellow fever vaccine.

V is TRBV7-2 and J is TRBJ2-5, with no clear D. CDR1 is SGHTA, CDR2 FQGNSA, per germline. V lost 5 bases to trimming and J lost 3 bases, with 7 bases between them. The CDR3 is made up of 12 amino acids. CDR3 nucleotides: TGTGCCAGCAGCCCGGCCGAAGAGACCCAGTACTTC. Protein sequence: CASSPAEETQYF. Drawing the rest from reference TRBV7-2 and TRBJ2-5, the complete variable domain is GAGVSQSPSNKVTEKGKDVELRCDPISGHTALYWYRQSLGQGLEFLIYFQGNSAPDKSGLPSDRFSAERTGGSVSTLTIQRTQQEDSAVYLCASSPAEETQYFGPGTRLLVL.

V gene TRBV4-3 combines with J gene TRBJ2-5; 8 nucleotides line up with TRBD1. Trimming cost V 0 bases and J 5 bases; bases outside gene matches: 8. The V gene's germline CDR1 is LGHNA and CDR2 YSLEER. This CDR3 is built from 16 residues. This chain's CDR3 is CASSQDWTGRGETQYF. As DNA, the CDR3 is TGCGCCAGCAGCCAAGATTGGACAGGGAGAGGGGAGACCCAGTACTTC.

This rearrangement joins TRBV24-1 to TRBJ2-1; D gene ambiguous. Germline V gene lookup returns CDR1 KGHDR and CDR2 SFDVKD. V lost 6 bases, J lost 9 bases, and 8 bases lay in between. The CDR3 is made up of 11 amino acids. The CDR3, as DNA: TGTGCCACCAGTCGCAGGCCTGAGCAGTTCTTC. Translated, it gives CATSRRPEQFF.

This clonotype was recorded a few times. V is TRBV7-9 and J is TRBJ1-4, with 9 positions matching TRBD1. The CDR3 has 14 amino acids. After removal of 8 bases from V and 4 bases from J, the junction contained 5 bases not matched to a gene. CDR1 and CDR2 (germline): SEHNR, FQNEAQ (reference sequence). This chain's CDR3 is CASGHRGRNEKLFF. The CDR3 DNA sequence: TGTGCCAGCGGTCACAGGGGGCGTAATGAAAAACTGTTTTTT.

This clonotype occurred many times. The rearrangement joins TRBV5-1 to TRBJ2-3; 11 positions match TRBD2. The CDR3 spans 16 residues. V trimming: 0 bases; J trimming: 3 bases; junction bases outside the gene matches: 3. Germline V CDR1 and CDR2: SGHRS, YFSETQ. CDR3 bases: TGCGCCAGCAGCTTGGGACTAGCGGGGATGACAGATACGCAGTATTTT. Amino acids: CASSLGLAGMTDTQYF.

This chain uses TRBV20-1 with TRBJ2-1, with D perhaps matching TRBD1 or TRBD2 (6 bases each). This CDR3 has 16 amino acids. The germline CDR1 and CDR2 sequences are DFQATT and SNEGSKA (reference sequence). Trimming removed 3 bases at V and 0 bases at J, with 15 bases between. In DNA, the CDR3 is TGCAGTGCTAGTGATAGGGGGAGGAGCTCCTACAATGAGCAGTTCTTC. Protein product: CSASDRGRSSYNEQFF.

This chain links TRBV12-3 or TRBV12-4 with TRBJ2-6, with D perhaps TRBD2 (5 bases). Trimming stripped 7 bases from V and 0 bases from J, with 16 bases between. CDR3 length equals 17 residues. The CDR3 sequence: CASNQADSHSGANVLTF. The CDR3 DNA is TGTGCCAGCAACCAGGCGGACTCCCACTCTGGGGCCAACGTCCTGACTTTC.

The chain uses TRBV7-2 and TRBJ2-1; 16 bases align to TRBD2. This CDR3 contains 19 residues. V shed 0 bases, J shed 6 bases, and the junction held 8 bases outside the gene matches. Looked up from germline, CDR1 is SGHTA and CDR2 is FQGNSA. Written as DNA, the CDR3 is TGTGCCAGCAGCTTAGCTGGGACTAGCGGGGGGGCCAAGGTCAATGAGCAGTTCTTC. It encodes CASSLAGTSGGAKVNEQFF. Full variable domain (rest looked up from reference TRBV7-2 and TRBJ2-1): GAGVSQSPSNKVTEKGKDVELRCDPISGHTALYWYRQSLGQGLEFLIYFQGNSAPDKSGLPSDRFSAERTGGSVSTLTIQRTQQEDSAVYLCASSLAGTSGGAKVNEQFFGPGTRLTVL.

V usage is TRBV10-3 and J usage is TRBJ1-5; the D is unclear. The germline V and J ends were trimmed by 6 bases and 2 bases, with 8 bases remaining between them. The CDR3 length is 13 residues. CDR1 is ENHRY, CDR2 SYGVKD, per germline. The CDR3 region has the DNA TGTGCCATCAGCAGGAGGGGCAATCAGCCCCAGCATTTT. This sequence encodes CAISRRGNQPQHF.

This clonotype was picked up many times. The rearrangement links TRBV4-3 to TRBJ2-3; 10 bases match TRBD2. V dropped 1 base and J dropped 4; count of bases not matched to a gene: 5. Germline CDR1 is LGHNA and CDR2 is YSLEER. The CDR3 is 16 amino acids. The CDR3 is CASSQVSGGASDTQYF. In DNA form, the CDR3 reads TGCGCCAGCAGCCAAGTCAGCGGGGGGGCCTCAGATACGCAGTATTTT.

Ten or more counts support this clonotype. This chain uses TRBV4-1 with TRBJ2-1; D remains ambiguous. Germline CDR1 MGHRA, CDR2 YSYEKL. Between the trimmed V and J ends, which lost 1 base and 2 bases, there was a span of 12 bases. CDR3 length equals 16 residues. CDR3 sequence reads: CASSQVHLVTYNEQFF. The CDR3 DNA is TGCGCCAGCAGCCAAGTACACCTAGTAACCTACAATGAGCAGTTCTTC.

CDR3 amino acids: CATQGWSPDTEAFF. CDR3 nucleotide sequence: TGTGCCACTCAGGGATGGAGCCCTGACACTGAAGCTTTCTTT. J is TRBJ1-1 and V is TRBV6-1; D may be TRBD1 (5 bases). Deletions cut 10 bases from V and 3 bases from J, with 18 bases between. Germline-derived CDR1 and CDR2 are MNHNS and SASEGT. This CDR3 spans 14 amino acids.

J is TRBJ2-3 and V is TRBV5-1; possible D gene TRBD1, 5 bases. V lost 5 bases to trimming and J lost 3 bases, with 19 bases between them. The CDR3 is 16 amino acids. Germline values: CDR1 SGHRS, CDR2 YFSETQ. CDR3 in DNA: TGCGCCAGCAGAGATCCGGTAGGGGCGGCGACAGATACGCAGTATTTT. Amino acid sequence: CASRDPVGAATDTQYF.

This clonotype was counted many times. This CDR3 is CASTPAARAYGYTF. The CDR3 DNA is TGCGCCAGCACGCCTGCGGCGAGGGCTTATGGCTACACCTTC. This chain connects TRBV4-3 to TRBJ1-2, with D hard to call. Trimming left V 7 bases short and J 5 bases short, with 17 bases between. This CDR3 is 14 amino acids long. Germline CDR1 and CDR2: LGHNA and YSLEER.

The chain links TRBV18 to TRBJ1-5; D ambiguous. This CDR3 spans 15 amino acids. The V end lost 4 bases, the J end lost 5 bases, and 15 bases lay between the germline ends. Germline V CDR1 and CDR2: KGHSH, LQKENI. The CDR3 DNA follows: TGTGCCAGCTCACTGACGGGATCCGGGGATCAGCCCCAGCATTTT. Protein: CASSLTGSGDQPQHF.

This clonotype was recorded at least ten times. The chain uses TRBV15 and TRBJ2-7; D is possibly TRBD1 or TRBD2 (5 bases each). This CDR3 has 13 amino acids. Germline V gene lookup returns CDR1 LNHNV and CDR2 YYDKDF (reference sequence). Trimming took 0 bases from V and 3 from J, leaving 6 bases between them. This chain's CDR3 is CATSRDGGYEQYF. The CDR3 region has the DNA TGTGCCACCAGCAGAGATGGGGGCTACGAGCAGTACTTC.

The chain joins TRBV6-2 or TRBV6-3 to TRBJ2-5; 9 positions agree with TRBD1. There are 13 residues in the CDR3. V shed 10 bases, J shed 4 bases, and the junction held 7 bases outside the gene matches. Germline lookup yields CDR1 MNHEY and CDR2 SVGEGT. The CDR3 DNA reads TGTGCCAACGGACAGGGGTTTGGAGAGACCCAGTACTTC. Translating it yields CANGQGFGETQYF.

This clonotype was seen only a few times. The CDR3 here is CASSGTGLVYGYTF. The CDR3 DNA sequence: TGTGCCAGCAGTGGGACAGGGTTGGTCTATGGCTACACCTTC. The chain couples TRBV27 to TRBJ1-2; TRBD1 matches 9 bases. The germline CDR1 and CDR2 sequences are MNHEY and SMNVEV (reference sequence). The CDR3 consists of 14 residues. The V gene end was trimmed by 5 bases and the J gene end by 4 bases; junction bases not matched to a gene: 5.

This clonotype was counted ten times or more. The chain links TRBV20-1 to TRBJ2-2, with TRBD2 matching 12 bases. CDR1 and CDR2 (germline): DFQATT, SNEGSKA (reference sequence). This CDR3 comprises 17 residues. The V and J ends lost 1 base and 4 bases, in that order; junction bases with no gene match: 7. CDR3 DNA: TGCAGTGCTAGAGGTCCTAGCGGGGGGGCCGGCACCGGGGAGCTGTTTTTT. Its translation is CSARGPSGGAGTGELFF.

This clonotype was recorded at least ten times. V and J are TRBV5-1 and TRBJ2-1; D might be TRBD2 (6 bases). Trimming pared 6 bases from V and 2 bases from J, leaving 15 bases between. The CDR3 is made up of 15 amino acids. The germline gives CDR1 SGHRS, CDR2 YFSETQ. Here the CDR3 reads CASTPGGGAYNEQFF. The CDR3, as DNA: TGCGCCAGCACCCCCGGCGGAGGGGCCTACAATGAGCAGTTCTTC. The full variable domain, with the rest looked up from reference TRBV5-1 and TRBJ2-1, is KAGVTQTPRYLIKTRGQQVTLSCSPISGHRSVSWYQQTPGQGLQFLFEYFSETQRNKGNFPGRFSGRQFSNSRSEMNVSTLELGDSALYLCASTPGGGAYNEQFFGPGTRLTVL.

This clonotype was counted at least ten times. V is TRBV7-2 and J is TRBJ2-4, with 10 bases matching TRBD2. CDR3 length: 15 amino acids. The V gene end was trimmed by 2 bases and the J gene end by 8 bases; junction bases not matched to a gene: 6. Germline lookup yields CDR1 SGHTA and CDR2 FQGNSA. CDR3 sequence: CASSLPSGGSYIQYF. Written as DNA, the CDR3 is TGTGCCAGCAGCTTACCTAGCGGGGGTTCATACATTCAGTACTTC.

This clonotype has more than one count but fewer than ten. The V call is TRBV20-1, the J call TRBJ1-5; 8 nucleotides match TRBD1. This CDR3 contains 15 residues. Germline V CDR1 and CDR2: DFQATT, SNEGSKA (reference sequence). Trimming took 0 bases from V and 11 from J; bases not matched to a gene: 12. The CDR3 region is CSAREGRGRQGSQHF. The CDR3 DNA follows: TGCAGTGCTAGAGAGGGCAGGGGGCGTCAGGGATCCCAGCATTTT.

This clonotype was seen a few times. At one end the junction does not follow the germline gene, possibly because of a read error. The V gene is TRBV6-2 or TRBV6-3, the J gene TRBJ1-5; a weak D match, TRBD1 (5 bases). The germline V gene has CDR1 MNHEY and CDR2 SVGEGT. This CDR3 is 12 amino acids long. The chain's CDR3 is CACRDSNQPQHF. The CDR3 coding sequence is TGTGCCTGCAGGGACAGCAATCAGCCCCAGCATTTT.